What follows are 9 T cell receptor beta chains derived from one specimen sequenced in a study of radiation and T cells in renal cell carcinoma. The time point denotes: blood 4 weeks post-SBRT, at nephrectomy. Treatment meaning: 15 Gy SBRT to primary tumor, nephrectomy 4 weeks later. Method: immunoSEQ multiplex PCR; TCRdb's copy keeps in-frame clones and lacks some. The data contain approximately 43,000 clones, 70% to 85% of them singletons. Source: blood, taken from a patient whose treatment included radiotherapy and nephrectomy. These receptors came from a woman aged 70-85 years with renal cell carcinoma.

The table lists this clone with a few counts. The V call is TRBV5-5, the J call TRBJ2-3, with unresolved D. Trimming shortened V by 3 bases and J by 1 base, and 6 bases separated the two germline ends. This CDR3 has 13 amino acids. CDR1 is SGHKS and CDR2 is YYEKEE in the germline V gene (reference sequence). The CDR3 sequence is CASSSLGTDTQYF. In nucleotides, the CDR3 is TGTGCCAGCAGCTCGCTGGGCACAGATACGCAGTATTTT.

The CDR3 DNA is TGCGCCAGCAGCCAGGAAATGGGGAGCAATCAGCCCCAGCATTTT. Amino acids: CASSQEMGSNQPQHF. The V gene is TRBV4-3, the J gene TRBJ1-5; D call uncertain. V was pared by 3 bases and J by 1 base, with 10 bases between. Germline loops: CDR1 LGHNA, CDR2 YSLEER. This CDR3 region has 15 residues.

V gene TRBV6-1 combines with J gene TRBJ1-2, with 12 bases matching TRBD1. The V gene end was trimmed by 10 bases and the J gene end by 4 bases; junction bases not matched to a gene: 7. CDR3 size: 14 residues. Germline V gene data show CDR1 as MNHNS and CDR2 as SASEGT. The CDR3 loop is CATRDRGLGYGYTF. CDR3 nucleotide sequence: TGTGCCACCCGGGACAGGGGGCTCGGCTATGGCTACACCTTC.

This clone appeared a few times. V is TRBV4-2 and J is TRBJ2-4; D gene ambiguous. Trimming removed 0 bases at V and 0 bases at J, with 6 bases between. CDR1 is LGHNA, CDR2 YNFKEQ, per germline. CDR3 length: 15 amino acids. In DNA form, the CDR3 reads TGTGCCAGCAGCCAAGATCCAGTAGCCAAAAACATTCAGTACTTC. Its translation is CASSQDPVAKNIQYF.

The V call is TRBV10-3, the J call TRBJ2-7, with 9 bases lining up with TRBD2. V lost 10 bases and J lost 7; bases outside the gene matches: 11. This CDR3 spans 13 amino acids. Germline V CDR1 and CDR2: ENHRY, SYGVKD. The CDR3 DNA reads TGTGCCACTCTAGCGGGACTTGAGGATGAGCAGTACTTC. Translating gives CATLAGLEDEQYF.

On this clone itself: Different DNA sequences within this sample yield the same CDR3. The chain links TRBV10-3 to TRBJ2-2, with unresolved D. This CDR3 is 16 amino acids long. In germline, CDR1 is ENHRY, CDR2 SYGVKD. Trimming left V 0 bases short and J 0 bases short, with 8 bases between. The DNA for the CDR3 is TGTGCCATCAGTGAGTCGGGCGGTACGAACACCGGGGAGCTGTTTTTT. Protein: CAISESGGTNTGELFF.

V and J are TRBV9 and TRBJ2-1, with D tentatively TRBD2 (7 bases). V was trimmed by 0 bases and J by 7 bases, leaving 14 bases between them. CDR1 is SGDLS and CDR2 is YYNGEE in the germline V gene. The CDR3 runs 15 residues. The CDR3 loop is CASSVVGGARNEQFF. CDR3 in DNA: TGTGCCAGCAGCGTAGTTGGGGGGGCAAGGAATGAGCAGTTCTTC.

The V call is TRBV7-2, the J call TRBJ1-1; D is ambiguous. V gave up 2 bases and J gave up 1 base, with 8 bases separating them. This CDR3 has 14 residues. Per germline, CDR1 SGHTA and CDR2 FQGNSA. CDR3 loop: CASSLFHQNTEAFF. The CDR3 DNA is TGTGCCAGCAGCTTATTTCACCAGAACACTGAAGCTTTCTTT.

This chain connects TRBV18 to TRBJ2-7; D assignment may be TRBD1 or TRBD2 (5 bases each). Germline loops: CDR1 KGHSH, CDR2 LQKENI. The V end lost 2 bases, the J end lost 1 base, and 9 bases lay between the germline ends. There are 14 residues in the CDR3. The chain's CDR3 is CASSPRDGSYEQYF. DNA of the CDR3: TGTGCCAGCTCACCAAGGGACGGTTCCTACGAGCAGTACTTC.